The TCR beta chain under discussion was sequenced for a study of T cells after yellow fever vaccination. Production of TCR cDNA was by 5'RACE template switching, which also added a universal primer site and UMIs. From the 5' RACE reads, TCRdb called clonotypes with MiXCR, one entry per CDR3 protein. This table holds 35,000 to 55,000 distinct CDR3 sequences, under 8% found once. The V and J ends lost 0 bases and 1 base, in that order; junction bases with no gene match: 11. CDR3 size: 19 residues. From germline, CDR1 is LGHDT and CDR2 YNNKEL (reference sequence). This clonotype was seen at least ten times. The study, taken as a whole, reports: Subsequent booster samples again held most clones from primary vaccination (more than 95% CD4, over 80% CD8). A limited proportion of clonotypes was detected within both the CD4 and CD8 compartments. Highly abundant clonotypes carried over from the bulk population could end up in FACS-sorted repertoires as contaminants.

This sequence joins TRBV3-1 and TRBJ2-3; 9 nucleotides match TRBD2. The sample here was CD8+ T cells not binding an NS4B(214-222) dextramer, sorted from PBMCs, taken 45 days after the yellow fever booster vaccination. The source is a man between 25 and 39 years old who received the YFV17D yellow fever vaccine. The CDR3 is CASSQDSVGLALGTDTQYF. The CDR3 nucleotides are TGTGCCAGCAGCCAAGATTCCGTGGGACTAGCTCTCGGCACAGATACGCAGTATTTT.